This TCR beta chain was obtained from a study of neurological immune-mediated disorders. General study findings and limits: There were no CDR3 amino acid sequences shared by expanded clones across subjects, a result suggesting private repertoires in all groups.

This clonotype was observed at least ten times. Its antigen remains unknown. Trimming stripped 4 bases from V and 5 bases from J, with 11 bases between. CDR3 size: 12 residues. Germline values: CDR1 DFQATT, CDR2 SNEGSKA (reference sequence). TCRdb redid the calling of the 5' RACE reads with MiXCR, one entry per CDR3 protein. The sample has about 52,000 distinct CDR3 sequences, around 4% seen once. The unsorted libraries had their origin in 2 million PBMCs stored at -80 C. The chain carries TRBV20-1 and TRBJ1-2; tentative D call: TRBD1 (5 bases). Sequencing was carried out using PBMCs. The sequence derives from a man in his thirties or forties with multiple sclerosis. The CDR3 region has the DNA TGCAGTGCTATTTATAGGGGATATGGCTACACCTTC. Amino acid sequence: CSAIYRGYGYTF.